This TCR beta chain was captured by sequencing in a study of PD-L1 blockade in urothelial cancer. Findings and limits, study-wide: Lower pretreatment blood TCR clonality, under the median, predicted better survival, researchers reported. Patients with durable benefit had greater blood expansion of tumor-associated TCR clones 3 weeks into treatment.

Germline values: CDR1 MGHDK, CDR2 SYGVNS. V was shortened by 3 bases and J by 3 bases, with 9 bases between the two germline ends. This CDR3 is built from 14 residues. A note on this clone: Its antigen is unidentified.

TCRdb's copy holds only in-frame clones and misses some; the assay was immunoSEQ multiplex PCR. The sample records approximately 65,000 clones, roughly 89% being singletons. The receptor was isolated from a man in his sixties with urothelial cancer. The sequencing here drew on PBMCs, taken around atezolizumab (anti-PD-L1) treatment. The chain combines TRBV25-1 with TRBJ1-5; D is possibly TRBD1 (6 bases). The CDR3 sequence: CASSDGGYNQPQHF. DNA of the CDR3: TGTGCCAGCAGTGATGGGGGCTACAATCAGCCCCAGCATTTT.